The clone carrying this T cell receptor beta chain was found many times. Its antigen is still unknown. The entry originates in a study of T cells after yellow fever vaccination. The germline V and J ends were trimmed by 6 bases and 4 bases, with 21 bases remaining between them. Germline V gives CDR1 DFQATT, CDR2 SNEGSKA (reference sequence). The CDR3 totals 15 residues. Generation of TCR cDNA used 5'RACE template switching (which added a universal primer site and UMIs). TCRdb re-called the 5' RACE reads with MiXCR, one entry per CDR3 protein. Here the sample spans fewer than 400,000 distinct CDR3 sequences, approximately 6% being singletons. Study-level findings and limits: Weaker overall was a secondary response that nonetheless peaked faster, on day 5 versus 15.

The chain links TRBV20-1 to TRBJ1-2; D perhaps matches TRBD1 (5 bases). This TCR was recovered from a young man who received the YFV17D yellow fever vaccine. Sample: PBMCs, taken 5 days after the yellow fever booster vaccination. The CDR3 here is CSATPPGGIGYGYTF. CDR3 sequence (DNA): TGCAGTGCGACTCCCCCTGGGGGGATCGGCTATGGCTACACCTTC.